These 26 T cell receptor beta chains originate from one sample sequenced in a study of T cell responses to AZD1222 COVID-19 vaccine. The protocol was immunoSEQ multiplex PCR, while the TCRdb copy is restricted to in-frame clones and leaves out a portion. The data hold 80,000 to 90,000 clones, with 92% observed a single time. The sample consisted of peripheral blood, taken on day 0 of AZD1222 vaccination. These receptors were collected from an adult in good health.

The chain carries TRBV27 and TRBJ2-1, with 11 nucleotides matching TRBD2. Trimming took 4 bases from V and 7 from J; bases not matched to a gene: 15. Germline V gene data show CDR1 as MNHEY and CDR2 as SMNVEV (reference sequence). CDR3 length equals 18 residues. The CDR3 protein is CASSSPFSRPSGRNEQFF. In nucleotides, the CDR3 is TGTGCCAGCAGTTCCCCCTTCAGCCGACCTAGCGGGAGGAATGAGCAGTTCTTC.

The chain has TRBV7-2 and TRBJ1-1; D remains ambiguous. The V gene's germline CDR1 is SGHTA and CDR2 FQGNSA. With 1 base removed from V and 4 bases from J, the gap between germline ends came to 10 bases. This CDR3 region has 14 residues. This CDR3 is CASSLEGSSTEAFF. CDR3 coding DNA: TGTGCCAGCAGCTTAGAAGGGAGTAGCACTGAAGCTTTCTTT.

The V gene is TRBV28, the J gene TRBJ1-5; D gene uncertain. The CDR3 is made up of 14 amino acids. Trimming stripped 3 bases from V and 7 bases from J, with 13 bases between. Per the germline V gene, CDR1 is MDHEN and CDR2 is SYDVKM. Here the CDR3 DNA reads TGTGCCAGCAGTTTTTTGCAGGTGAAGCAGCCCCAGCATTTT. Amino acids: CASSFLQVKQPQHF.

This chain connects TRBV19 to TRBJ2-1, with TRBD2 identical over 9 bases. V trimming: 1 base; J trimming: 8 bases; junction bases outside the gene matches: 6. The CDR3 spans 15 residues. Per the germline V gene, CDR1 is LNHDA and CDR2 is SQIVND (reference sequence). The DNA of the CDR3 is TGTGCCAGTAGTATAGCCCGGACTAGCGCGGATGAGCAGTTCTTC. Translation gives CASSIARTSADEQFF. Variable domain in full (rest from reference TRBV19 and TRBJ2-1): DGGITQSPKYLFRKEGQNVTLSCEQNLNHDAMYWYRQDPGQGLRLIYYSQIVNDFQKGDIAEGYSVSREKKESFPLTVTSAQKNPTAFYLCASSIARTSADEQFFGPGTRLTVL.

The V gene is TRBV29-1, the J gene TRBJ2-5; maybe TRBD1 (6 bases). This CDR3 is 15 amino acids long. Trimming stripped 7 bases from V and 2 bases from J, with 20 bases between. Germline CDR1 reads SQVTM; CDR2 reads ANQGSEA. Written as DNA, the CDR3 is TGCAGCGCCTCTCCCATCGGGACAAAACAAGAGACCCAGTACTTC. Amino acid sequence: CSASPIGTKQETQYF.

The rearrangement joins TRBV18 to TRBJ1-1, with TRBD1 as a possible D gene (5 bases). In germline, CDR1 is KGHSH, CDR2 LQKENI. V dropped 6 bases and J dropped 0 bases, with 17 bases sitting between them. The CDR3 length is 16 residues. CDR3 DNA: TGTGCCAGCTCCCGCGCGGGGGGGACCTTGAACACTGAAGCTTTCTTT. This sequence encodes CASSRAGGTLNTEAFF.

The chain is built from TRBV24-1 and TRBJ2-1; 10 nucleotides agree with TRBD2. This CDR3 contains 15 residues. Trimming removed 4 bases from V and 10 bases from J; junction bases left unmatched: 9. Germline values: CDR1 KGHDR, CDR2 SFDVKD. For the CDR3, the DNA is TGTGCCACCAGTGAGCTGCTAGCGGGAGTGTCGGAGCAGTTCTTC. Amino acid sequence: CATSELLAGVSEQFF.

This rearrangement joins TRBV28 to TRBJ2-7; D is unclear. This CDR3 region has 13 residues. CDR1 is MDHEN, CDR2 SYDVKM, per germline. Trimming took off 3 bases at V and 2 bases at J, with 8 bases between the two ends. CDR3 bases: TGTGCCAGCAGTTTCGTGTCAGCCTACGAGCAGTACTTC. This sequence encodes CASSFVSAYEQYF.

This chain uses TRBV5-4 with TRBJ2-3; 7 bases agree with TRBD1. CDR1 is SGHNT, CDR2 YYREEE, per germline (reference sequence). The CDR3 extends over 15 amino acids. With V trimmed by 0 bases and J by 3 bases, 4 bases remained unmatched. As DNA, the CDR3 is TGTGCCAGCAGCTTGGACAGGGGAGTAACAGATACGCAGTATTTT. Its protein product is CASSLDRGVTDTQYF.

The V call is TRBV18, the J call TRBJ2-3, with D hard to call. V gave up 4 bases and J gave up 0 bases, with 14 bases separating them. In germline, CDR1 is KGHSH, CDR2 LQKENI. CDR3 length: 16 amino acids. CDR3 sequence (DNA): TGTGCCAGCTCACTACTAATCCAGGCTAGCACAGATACGCAGTATTTT. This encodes CASSLLIQASTDTQYF.

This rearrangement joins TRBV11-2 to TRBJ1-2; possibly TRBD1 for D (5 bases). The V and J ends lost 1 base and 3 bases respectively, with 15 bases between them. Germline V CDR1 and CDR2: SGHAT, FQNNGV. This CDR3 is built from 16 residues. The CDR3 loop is CASSLGYASGDYGYTF. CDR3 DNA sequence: TGTGCCAGCAGCTTAGGTTACGCTTCGGGGGACTATGGCTACACCTTC.

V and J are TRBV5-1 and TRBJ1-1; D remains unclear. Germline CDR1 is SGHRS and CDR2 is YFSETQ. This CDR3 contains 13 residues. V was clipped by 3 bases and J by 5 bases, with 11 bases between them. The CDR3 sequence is CASSSGLGTEAFF. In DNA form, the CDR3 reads TGCGCCAGCAGCTCGGGGTTGGGAACTGAAGCTTTCTTT.

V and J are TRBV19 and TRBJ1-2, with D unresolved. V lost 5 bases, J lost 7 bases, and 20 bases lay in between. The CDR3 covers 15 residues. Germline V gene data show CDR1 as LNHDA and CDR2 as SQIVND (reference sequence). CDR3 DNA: TGTGCCAGTAGTCCGCCGGCGGGAGTCCGGGGTGGCTACACCTTC. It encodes CASSPPAGVRGGYTF.

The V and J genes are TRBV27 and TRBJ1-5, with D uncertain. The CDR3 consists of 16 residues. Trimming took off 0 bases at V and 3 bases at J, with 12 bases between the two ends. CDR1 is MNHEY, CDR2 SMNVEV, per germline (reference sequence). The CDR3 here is CASSLSDPGFNQPQHF. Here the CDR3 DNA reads TGTGCCAGCAGTTTATCGGATCCAGGCTTCAATCAGCCCCAGCATTTT.

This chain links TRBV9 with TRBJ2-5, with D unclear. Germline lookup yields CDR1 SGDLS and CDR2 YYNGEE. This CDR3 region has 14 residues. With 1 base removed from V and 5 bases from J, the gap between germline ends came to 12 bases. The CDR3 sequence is CASSVLGSRETQYF. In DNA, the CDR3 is TGTGCCAGCAGCGTATTGGGTTCTAGGGAGACCCAGTACTTC.

CDR3 amino acids: CASSLYLAALGNEQFF. CDR3 nucleotides: TGTGCCAGTAGTTTGTATCTAGCGGCCCTCGGGAATGAGCAGTTCTTC. The gene calls are TRBV19 and TRBJ2-1, with 7 positions matching TRBD2. The CDR3 is 16 residues long. Germline V gene data show CDR1 as LNHDA and CDR2 as SQIVND (reference sequence). Trimming removed 5 bases from V and 7 bases from J; junction bases left unmatched: 14.

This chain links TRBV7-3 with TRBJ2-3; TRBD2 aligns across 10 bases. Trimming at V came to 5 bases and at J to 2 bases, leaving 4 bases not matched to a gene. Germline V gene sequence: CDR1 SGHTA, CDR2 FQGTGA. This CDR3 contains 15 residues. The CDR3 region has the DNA TGTGCCAGCAGCCTCACTAGCGGGACCACAGATACGCAGTATTTT. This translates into CASSLTSGTTDTQYF.

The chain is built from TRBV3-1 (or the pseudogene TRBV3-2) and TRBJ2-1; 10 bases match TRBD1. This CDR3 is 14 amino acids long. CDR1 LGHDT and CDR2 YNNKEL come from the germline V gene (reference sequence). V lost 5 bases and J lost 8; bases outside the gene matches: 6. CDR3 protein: CASSTRDRGDEQFF. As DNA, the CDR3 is TGTGCCAGCAGCACTCGGGACAGGGGCGATGAGCAGTTCTTC.

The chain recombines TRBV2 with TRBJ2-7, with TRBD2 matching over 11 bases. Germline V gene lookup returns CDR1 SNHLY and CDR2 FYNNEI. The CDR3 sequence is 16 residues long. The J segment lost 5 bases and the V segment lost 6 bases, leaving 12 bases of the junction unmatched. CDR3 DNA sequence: TGTGCCAGCAGGAGAGTAGCGGGAGGGCCGGGGAACGAGCAGTACTTC. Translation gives CASRRVAGGPGNEQYF.

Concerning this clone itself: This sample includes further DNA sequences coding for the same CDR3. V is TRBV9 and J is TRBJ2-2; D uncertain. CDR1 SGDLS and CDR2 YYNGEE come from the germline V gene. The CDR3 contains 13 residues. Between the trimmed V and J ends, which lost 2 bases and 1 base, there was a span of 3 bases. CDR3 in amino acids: CASSVQNTGELFF. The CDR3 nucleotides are TGTGCCAGCAGCGTCCAGAACACCGGGGAGCTGTTTTTT.

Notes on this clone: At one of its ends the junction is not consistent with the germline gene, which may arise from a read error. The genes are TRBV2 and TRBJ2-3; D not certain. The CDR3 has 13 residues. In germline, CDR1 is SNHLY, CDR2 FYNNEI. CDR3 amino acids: CASSEALVGVRNF. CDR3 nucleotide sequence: TGTGCCAGCAGTGAAGCGCTTGTCGGAGTAAGAAATTTT. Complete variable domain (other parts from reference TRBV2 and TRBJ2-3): EPEVTQTPSHQVTQMGQEVILRCVPISNHLYFYWYRQILGQKVEFLVSFYNNEISEKSEIFDDQFSVERPDGSNFTLKIRSTKLEDSAMYFCASSEALVGVRNFGPGTRLTVL.

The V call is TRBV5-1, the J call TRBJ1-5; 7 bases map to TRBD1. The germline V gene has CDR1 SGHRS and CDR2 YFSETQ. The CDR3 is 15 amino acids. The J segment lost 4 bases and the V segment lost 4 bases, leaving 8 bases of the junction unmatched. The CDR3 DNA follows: TGCGCCAGCAGCCTGGAGGGGGCCCTTAATCAGCCCCAGCATTTT. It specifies CASSLEGALNQPQHF.

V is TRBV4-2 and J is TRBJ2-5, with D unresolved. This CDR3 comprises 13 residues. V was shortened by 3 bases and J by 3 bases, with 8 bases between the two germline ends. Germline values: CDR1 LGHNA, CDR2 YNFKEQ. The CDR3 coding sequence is TGTGCCAGCAGCCACTACTCCGAAGAGACCCAGTACTTC. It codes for CASSHYSEETQYF.

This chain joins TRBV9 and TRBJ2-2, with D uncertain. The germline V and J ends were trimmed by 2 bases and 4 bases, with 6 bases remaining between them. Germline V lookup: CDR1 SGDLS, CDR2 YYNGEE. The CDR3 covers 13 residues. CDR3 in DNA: TGTGCCAGCAGCGTCGGGTTCACCGGGGAGCTGTTTTTT. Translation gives CASSVGFTGELFF.

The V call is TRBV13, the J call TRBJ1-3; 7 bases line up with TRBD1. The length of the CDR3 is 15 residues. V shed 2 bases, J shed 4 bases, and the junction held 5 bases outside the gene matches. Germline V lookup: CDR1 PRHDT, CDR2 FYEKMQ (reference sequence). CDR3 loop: CASSLRGLQGNTIYF. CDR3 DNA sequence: TGTGCCAGCAGCTTAAGGGGGCTACAGGGAAACACCATATATTTT.

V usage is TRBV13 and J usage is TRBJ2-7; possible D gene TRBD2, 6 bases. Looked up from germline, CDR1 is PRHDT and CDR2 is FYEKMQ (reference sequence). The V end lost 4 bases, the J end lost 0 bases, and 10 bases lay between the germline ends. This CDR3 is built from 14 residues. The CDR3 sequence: CASSSGLVSYEQYF. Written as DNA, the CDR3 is TGTGCCAGCAGCTCGGGACTCGTCTCCTACGAGCAGTACTTC.